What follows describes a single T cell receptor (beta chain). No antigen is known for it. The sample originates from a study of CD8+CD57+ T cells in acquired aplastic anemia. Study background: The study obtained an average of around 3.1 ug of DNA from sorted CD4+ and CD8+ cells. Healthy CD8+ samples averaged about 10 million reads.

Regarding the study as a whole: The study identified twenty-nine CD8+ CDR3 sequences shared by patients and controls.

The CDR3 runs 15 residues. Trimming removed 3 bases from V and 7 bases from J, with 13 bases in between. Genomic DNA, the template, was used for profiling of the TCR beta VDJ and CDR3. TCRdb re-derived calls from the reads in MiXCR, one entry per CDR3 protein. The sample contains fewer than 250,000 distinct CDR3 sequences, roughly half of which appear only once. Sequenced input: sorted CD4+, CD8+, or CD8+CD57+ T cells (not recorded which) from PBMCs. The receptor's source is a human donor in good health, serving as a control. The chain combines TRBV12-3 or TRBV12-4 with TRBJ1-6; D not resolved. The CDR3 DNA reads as TGTGCCAGCAGTTTCGCCGGGAGTATGAATTCACCCCTCCACTTT. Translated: CASSFAGSMNSPLHF.